This section outlines one TCR beta chain sequence together with its context. What it binds is unknown. This record comes from a study of graft-versus-host responses after intestinal transplantation. Turning to the study itself: All recipients were given anti-thymocyte globulin induction, and tacrolimus and steroids were then administered for about three years. Whole-study results and caveats: Allografts carried high graft-versus-host to host-versus-graft clonal ratios in patients having graft-donor T cell macrochimerism. The study associated peak circulating GvH clone levels with early post-transplant HvG declines. Recipient-marrow GvH clones were detected, some having first appeared in ileum or blood.

Generated by immunoSEQ multiplex PCR, the TCRdb table keeps only in-frame clones and is missing some. The sample includes approximately 24,000 clones, 70% to 90% of them seen just once. Sequences were derived from PBMCs, sampled approximately 450 days after intestinal transplant. The clonotype originates from a human patient who received an intestinal transplant, so some T cells may come from the graft donor.

The CDR3, as DNA: TGTGCCAGCACTTCGGGGCCCGTACCCTACGAGCAGTACTTC. This encodes CASTSGPVPYEQYF. This chain joins TRBV9 and TRBJ2-7, with D possibly being TRBD1 or TRBD2 (5 bases each). Germline CDR1 and CDR2: SGDLS and YYNGEE. The V gene lost 6 bases and the J gene lost 2 bases, with 15 bases spanning the gap. This CDR3 spans 14 amino acids.